The 15 T cell receptor beta chains below come from one sample, sequenced in a study of CD8+ T cells in alopecia areata. cDNA reverse transcribed from extracted RNA served as the sequencing template. Profiled with immunoSEQ multiplex PCR; TCRdb holds only in-frame clones, not every one. This sample comprises 200,000 to 300,000 clones, none seen once only. On the basis of CD4, CD8alpha, NKG2D, NKG2ACE and other markers, pooled cutaneous lymph node cells were sorted. The sequenced material came from CD4+ T cells sorted from a lymph node. Every receptor here comes from a C3H/HeJ mouse with alopecia areata. This line is of MHC haplotype H2-k.

Comments on this clone: Gene labels here are mouse ones. The sequence runs out 4 residues before the end of the CDR3; the remainder is reconstructed from the germline J gene. The genes are TRBV31 and TRBJ1-2; D gene uncertain. CDR3 length equals 10 residues. V was trimmed by 0 bases and J by 4 bases, leaving 0 bases between them. Germline CDR1 reads GKSSPN; CDR2 reads SITVG. CDR3 residues: CAWSLSDYTF. The sequenced part of the CDR3 DNA is TGTGCCTGGAGTCTCTCC.

Details on this clone: The germline and genes are mouse ones. The sequence runs out 4 residues before the end of the CDR3; the remainder is reconstructed from the germline J gene. The gene calls are TRBV14 and TRBJ2-3; the D gene is possibly TRBD1 (6 bases). This CDR3 region has 14 residues. Germline V gives CDR1 SGHDT, CDR2 FRDEAV. CDR3 DNA, as far as it was read: TGTGCCAGCAGTTTCGCAGGGGTAGGAGAA. Translated: CASSFAGVGE. The full CDR3 protein is CASSFAGVGETLYF. Full variable domain (rest looked up from reference TRBV14 and TRBJ2-3): EAGVTQSPRYAVLQEGQAVSFWCDPISGHDTLYWYQQPRDQGPQLLVYFRDEAVIDNSQLPSDRFSAVRPKGTNSTLKIQSAKQGDTATYLCASSFAGVGETLYFGSGTRLTVL.

Points on this clone: All gene names here are mouse names. The sequenced fragment ends 4 residues before the CDR3 boundary, so the rest is inferred from the germline J gene. Other DNA variants within this sample encode the same CDR3. The rearrangement uses TRBV13-2 and TRBJ1-2, with a possible D match to TRBD1 (5 bases). CDR3 length: 14 residues. Deletions cut 2 bases from V and 0 bases from J, with 8 bases between. The V gene's germline CDR1 is NNHNN and CDR2 SYGAGS (reference sequence). The CDR3 loop reads CASGEPTANSDYTF. The sequenced CDR3 bases are TGTGCCAGCGGTGAGCCGACAGCAAACTCC.

This clone came up a few times. Genes and germline are mouse. Other nucleotide sequences in the sample specify the same CDR3. Partial CDR3 DNA: TGTGCCAGCAGTGATGGGCTGGGGGGGCGCTCCTAT. Encoded protein: CASSDGLGGRSY. The whole CDR3 sequence reads CASSDGLGGRSYEQYF. The rearrangement uses TRBV13-3 and TRBJ2-7; TRBD2 matches at 10 bases. The sequence runs out 4 residues before the end of the CDR3; the remainder is reconstructed from the germline J gene. Trimming cost V 0 bases and J 0 bases; bases outside gene matches: 3. Germline lookup yields CDR1 NNHDY and CDR2 SYVADS. The CDR3 is made up of 16 amino acids.

Points on this clone: Mouse names are used for the genes. The read ends 4 residues before the CDR3 terminus; that terminus is restored from the germline J gene. The gene calls are TRBV13-2 and TRBJ2-7; TRBD2 matches 8 bases. CDR3 length: 14 residues. V lost 6 bases, J lost 0 bases, and 5 bases stayed unmatched. Germline V gene lookup returns CDR1 NNHNN and CDR2 SYGAGS (reference sequence). CDR3 protein: CASAPGGPSYEQYF. The DNA read from the CDR3 is TGTGCCAGCGCCCCTGGGGGGCCCTCCTAT.

This clone was counted a few times. Gene names follow the mouse nomenclature. The CDR3 end falls 4 residues outside the read, so it is completed with the germline J gene. V gene TRBV12-1 combines with J gene TRBJ2-5, with 10 nucleotides matching TRBD2. The CDR3 consists of 15 residues. CDR1 is SGHSN, CDR2 HYEKVE, per germline. CDR3 protein: CASSLTGGERDTQYF. The covered CDR3 bases are TGTGCCAGCTCCCTCACTGGGGGGGAGAGGGAC.

This clone was seen a few times. The gene names given are mouse names. The read finishes 4 residues shy of the CDR3 end, and the germline J gene is used to complete it. The chain uses TRBV5 and TRBJ1-1; TRBD1 matches at 7 bases. The V gene's germline CDR1 is LGHNA and CDR2 YNLKQL (reference sequence). The CDR3 has 12 residues. The CDR3 spells CASSQGQSEVFF. The sequenced part of the CDR3 DNA is TGTGCCAGCAGCCAGGGACAGTCA.

This clone has at least ten counts. Gene and germline names: mouse. The read halts 4 residues ahead of the CDR3 end, with the missing end drawn from the germline J gene. Other DNA sequences from this sample encode an identical CDR3 as well. This rearrangement joins TRBV13-3 to TRBJ1-2; possible D gene TRBD1, 6 bases. Trimming took 5 bases from V and 0 from J, leaving 11 bases between them. CDR3 length: 14 amino acids. Germline-derived CDR1 and CDR2 are NNHDY and SYVADS. CDR3 region: CASSPGTTNSDYTF. The sequenced part of the CDR3 DNA is TGTGCCAGCAGCCCCGGGACAACAAACTCC.

Details on this clone: Each gene name is a mouse one. The read stops 4 residues short of the end of the CDR3; the missing end is completed from the germline J gene. The J gene is TRBJ2-2, the V gene TRBV1; 8 nucleotides agree with TRBD1. This CDR3 comprises 15 residues. Per germline, CDR1 NSQYPW and CDR2 LRSPGD (reference sequence). Unmatched junction bases numbered 4, after V lost 6 bases and J lost 1 base. The CDR3 bases that were read are TGCACCTGCAGCTCAGGGGGCCTAAACACCGGG. It encodes CTCSSGGLNTG. In full, the CDR3 is CTCSSGGLNTGQLYF.

In this sample, this clone turned up a few times. Here the gene names and germline are mouse. Read sequence stops 4 residues before the CDR3 end, and the germline J gene provides the missing end. The chain joins TRBV17 to TRBJ2-7, with TRBD2 identical over 11 bases. Germline CDR1 is MNHDT and CDR2 is YYDKIL. The CDR3 loop spans 14 amino acids. The CDR3 bases that were read are TGTGCTAGCAGTAGGAGGACTGGGGGGTAT. This translates into CASSRRTGGY. The full-length CDR3 reads as CASSRRTGGYEQYF.

Points on this clone: Gene names follow the mouse nomenclature. The read terminates 3 residues before the CDR3 end, so the remaining end is supplied by the germline J gene. V gene TRBV13-1 combines with J gene TRBJ1-6; D possibly corresponds to TRBD1 (6 bases). TRBJ1-6 is treated as an ORF (open reading frame) with a function not yet certain. Germline lookup yields CDR1 NSHNY and CDR2 SYGAGN. CDR3 size: 15 residues. Trimming cost V 4 bases and J 1 base, with 9 bases left between them. Incomplete CDR3 DNA: TGTGCCAGCAGTCCGGGACACTCCTATAATTCGCCC. This encodes CASSPGHSYNSP. The entire CDR3 protein is CASSPGHSYNSPLYF.

This clone showed up many times. Mouse gene names and germline throughout. The read terminates 4 residues ahead of where the CDR3 ends, so the germline J gene completes it. This chain links TRBV17 with TRBJ2-3, with 7 bases identical to TRBD2. The junction had 4 bases not matched to a gene; V was cut back by 7 bases and J by 0 bases. The CDR3 is 14 amino acids. Germline lookup yields CDR1 MNHDT and CDR2 YYDKIL. CDR3 region: CASKLGTSAETLYF. CDR3 bases read: TGTGCTAGCAAACTGGGGACTAGTGCAGAA.

On this clone: The listed genes are named as in mouse. From the germline J gene comes the end of the CDR3, since the read stops 4 residues before it. This chain links TRBV13-3 with TRBJ2-7, with D possibly matching TRBD2 (5 bases). CDR3 size: 14 residues. Per germline, CDR1 NNHDY and CDR2 SYVADS. Incomplete CDR3 DNA: TGTGCCAGCAGTGATGCACCTGGGCCTTAT. Translating it yields CASSDAPGPY. The full CDR3 reads CASSDAPGPYEQYF.

As for this clone: Gene names are mouse gene names. The missing CDR3 end, 4 residues past where the read stops, is filled in from the germline J gene. This chain uses TRBV13-2 with TRBJ2-1, with 13 positions matching TRBD2. The CDR3 covers 16 residues. The V gene's germline CDR1 is NNHNN and CDR2 SYGAGS (reference sequence). After removal of 2 bases from V and 3 bases from J, the junction contained 2 bases not matched to a gene. CDR3 bases read: TGTGCCAGCGGTGAGCGGGACTGGGGGGGCTATGCT. It translates to CASGERDWGGYA. In full, the CDR3 reads CASGERDWGGYAEQFF.

In regard to this clone: Mouse germline and gene names are used. The missing CDR3 end, 4 residues past where the read stops, is filled in from the germline J gene. The chain combines TRBV5 with TRBJ2-5; no clear D. CDR3 length equals 13 residues. Germline V CDR1 and CDR2: LGHNA, YNLKQL (reference sequence). The CDR3 reads CASSQEPGDTQYF. The sequenced part of the CDR3 DNA is TGTGCCAGCAGCCAAGAACCAGGAGAC.